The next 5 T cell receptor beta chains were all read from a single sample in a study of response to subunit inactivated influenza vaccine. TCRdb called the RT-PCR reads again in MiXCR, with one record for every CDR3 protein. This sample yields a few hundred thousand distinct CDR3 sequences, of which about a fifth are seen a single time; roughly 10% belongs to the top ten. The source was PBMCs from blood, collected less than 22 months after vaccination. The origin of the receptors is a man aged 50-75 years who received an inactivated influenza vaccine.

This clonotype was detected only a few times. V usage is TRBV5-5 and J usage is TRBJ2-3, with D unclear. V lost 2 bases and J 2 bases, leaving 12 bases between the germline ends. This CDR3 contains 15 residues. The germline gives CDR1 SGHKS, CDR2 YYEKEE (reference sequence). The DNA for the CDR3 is TGTGCCAGCAGCTTCCAAACCACAGACACAGATACGCAGTATTTT. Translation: CASSFQTTDTDTQYF.

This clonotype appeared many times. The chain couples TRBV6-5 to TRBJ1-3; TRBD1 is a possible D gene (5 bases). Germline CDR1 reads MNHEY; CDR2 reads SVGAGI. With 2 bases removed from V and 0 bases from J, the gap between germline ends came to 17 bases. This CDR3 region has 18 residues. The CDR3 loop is CASSYEVGGFLSGNTIYF. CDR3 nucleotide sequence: TGTGCCAGCAGTTACGAGGTTGGGGGGTTCCTCTCTGGAAACACCATATATTTT.

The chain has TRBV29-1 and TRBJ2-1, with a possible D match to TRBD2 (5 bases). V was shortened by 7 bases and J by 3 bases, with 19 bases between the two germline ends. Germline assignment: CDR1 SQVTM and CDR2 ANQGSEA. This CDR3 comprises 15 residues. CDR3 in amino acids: CSARASSVYYNEQFF. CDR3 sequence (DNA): TGCAGCGCAAGGGCTAGCTCGGTGTACTACAATGAGCAGTTCTTC.

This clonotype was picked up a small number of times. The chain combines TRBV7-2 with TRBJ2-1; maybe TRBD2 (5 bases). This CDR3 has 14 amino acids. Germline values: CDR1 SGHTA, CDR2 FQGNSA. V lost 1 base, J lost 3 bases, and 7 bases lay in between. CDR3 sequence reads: CASSLEAVYNEQFF. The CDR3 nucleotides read TGTGCCAGCAGCTTAGAAGCGGTCTACAATGAGCAGTTCTTC. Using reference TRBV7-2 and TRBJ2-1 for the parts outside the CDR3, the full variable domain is GAGVSQSPSNKVTEKGKDVELRCDPISGHTALYWYRQSLGQGLEFLIYFQGNSAPDKSGLPSDRFSAERTGGSVSTLTIQRTQQEDSAVYLCASSLEAVYNEQFFGPGTRLTVL.

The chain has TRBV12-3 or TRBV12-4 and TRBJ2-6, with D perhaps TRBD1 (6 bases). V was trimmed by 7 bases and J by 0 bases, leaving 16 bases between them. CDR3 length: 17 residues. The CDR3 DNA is TGTGCCAGCACCGACAGGAACCCTTTCTCTGGGGCCAACGTCCTGACTTTC. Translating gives CASTDRNPFSGANVLTF.